This TCR beta chain originates from a study of T cell responses to AZD1222 COVID-19 vaccine. Broader study findings: A rise in Spike-specific TCR breadth and depth followed two AZD1222 doses. Clonal diversity may have been underestimated in mostly white British donors.

Profiling relied on immunoSEQ multiplex PCR, and the TCRdb table lists in-frame clones only, not all of them. The sample has 150,000 or so clones; 90% are singletons. The sample holds a few counts of this clone. Its matching antigen is unknown. Trimming pared 4 bases from V and 7 bases from J, leaving 18 bases between. This CDR3 has 16 residues. In germline, CDR1 is SGHRS, CDR2 YFSETQ. The receptor comes from an adult in good health. This chain links TRBV5-1 with TRBJ1-6; possible D gene TRBD1, 6 bases. This specimen was peripheral blood, taken on day 0 of AZD1222 vaccination. CDR3 in amino acids: CASSLGGAEGNSPLHF. CDR3 bases: TGCGCCAGCAGCCTTGGGGGGGCGGAAGGGAATTCACCCCTCCACTTT.